This T cell receptor beta chain was documented in a study of cytomegalovirus exposure and HLA in healthy donors. As for the donors, each was a healthy bone marrow donor. Though nominally healthy at sampling, donors likely had unrecorded immune exposures. Germline V gene data show CDR1 as MNHNS and CDR2 as SASEGT. The V gene lost 1 base and the J gene lost 4 bases, with 17 bases spanning the gap. The length of the CDR3 is 17 residues. Study-wide results and limits: Association of 16,951 TCR beta sequences with HLA alleles was found at 0.05 false discovery rate in a later analysis. A later analysis found common viral pathogens apparently linked to several of the most significant clusters.

Primers for the PCR totalled 60 Vbeta and 13 Jbeta. The method was immunoSEQ multiplex PCR; TCRdb's version includes in-frame clones alone and lacks a portion of them. Found here are about 69,000 clones, 76% of them singletons; the top ten hold about 3.3%. Regarding this clone: What it binds is not known.

This chain connects TRBV6-1 to TRBJ1-5, with D maybe TRBD1 (5 bases). The TCR sequence derives from a man between 18 and 29 years old in good health and CMV-seronegative. The sample consisted of PBMCs. In nucleotides, the CDR3 is TGTGCCAGCAGTGAAGTTATTTTCGGGGGGAGGAATCAGCCCCAGCATTTT. Translating it yields CASSEVIFGGRNQPQHF.